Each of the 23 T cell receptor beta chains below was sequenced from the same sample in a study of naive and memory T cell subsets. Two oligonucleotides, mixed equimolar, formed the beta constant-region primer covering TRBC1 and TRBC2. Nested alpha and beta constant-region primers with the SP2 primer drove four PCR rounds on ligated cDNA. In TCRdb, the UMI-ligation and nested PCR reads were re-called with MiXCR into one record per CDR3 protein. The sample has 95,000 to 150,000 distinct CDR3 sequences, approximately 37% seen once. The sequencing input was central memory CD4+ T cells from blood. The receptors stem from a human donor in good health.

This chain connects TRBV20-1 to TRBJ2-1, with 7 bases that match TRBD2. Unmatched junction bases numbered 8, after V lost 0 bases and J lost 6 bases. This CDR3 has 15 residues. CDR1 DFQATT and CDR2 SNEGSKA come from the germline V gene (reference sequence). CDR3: CSARDVAGRFNEQFF. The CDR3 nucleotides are TGCAGTGCTAGAGACGTCGCCGGGAGGTTCAATGAGCAGTTCTTC.

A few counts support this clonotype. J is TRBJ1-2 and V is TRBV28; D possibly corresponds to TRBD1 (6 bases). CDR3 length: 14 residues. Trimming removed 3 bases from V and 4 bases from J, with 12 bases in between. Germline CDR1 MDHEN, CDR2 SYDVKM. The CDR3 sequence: CASSFPPTGYGYTF. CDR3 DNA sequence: TGTGCCAGCAGTTTCCCCCCGACAGGCTATGGCTACACCTTC.

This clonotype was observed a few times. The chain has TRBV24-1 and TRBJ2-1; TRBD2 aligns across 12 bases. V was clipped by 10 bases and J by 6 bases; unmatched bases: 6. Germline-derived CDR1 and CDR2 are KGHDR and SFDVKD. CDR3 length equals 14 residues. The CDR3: CATGLAGLGNEQFF. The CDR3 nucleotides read TGTGCCACAGGACTAGCGGGACTAGGCAATGAGCAGTTCTTC.

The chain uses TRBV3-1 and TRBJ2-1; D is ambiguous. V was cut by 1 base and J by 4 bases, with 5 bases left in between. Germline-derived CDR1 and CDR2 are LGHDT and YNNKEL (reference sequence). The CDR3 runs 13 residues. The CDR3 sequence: CASSQALYNEQFF. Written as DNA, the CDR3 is TGTGCCAGCAGCCAAGCTCTATACAATGAGCAGTTCTTC.

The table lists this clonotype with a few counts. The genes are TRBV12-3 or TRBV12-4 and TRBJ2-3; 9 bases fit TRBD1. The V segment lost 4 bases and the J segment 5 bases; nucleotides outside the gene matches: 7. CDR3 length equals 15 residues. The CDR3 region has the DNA TGTGCCAGCAGTTCACGGGACAGGGCGGGAGATACGCAGTATTTT. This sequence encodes CASSSRDRAGDTQYF.

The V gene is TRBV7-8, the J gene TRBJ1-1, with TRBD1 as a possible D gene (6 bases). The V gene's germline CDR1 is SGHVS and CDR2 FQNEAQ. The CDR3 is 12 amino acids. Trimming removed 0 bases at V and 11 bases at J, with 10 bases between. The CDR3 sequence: CASSLADRTAFF. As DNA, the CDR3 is TGTGCCAGCAGCTTAGCCGACAGGACGGCTTTCTTT.

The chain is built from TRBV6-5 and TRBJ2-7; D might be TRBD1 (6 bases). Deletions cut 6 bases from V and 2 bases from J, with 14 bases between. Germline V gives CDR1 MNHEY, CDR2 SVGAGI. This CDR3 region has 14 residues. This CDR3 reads CASRSTGFTYEQYF. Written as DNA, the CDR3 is TGTGCCAGCAGGAGTACAGGGTTCACCTACGAGCAGTACTTC.

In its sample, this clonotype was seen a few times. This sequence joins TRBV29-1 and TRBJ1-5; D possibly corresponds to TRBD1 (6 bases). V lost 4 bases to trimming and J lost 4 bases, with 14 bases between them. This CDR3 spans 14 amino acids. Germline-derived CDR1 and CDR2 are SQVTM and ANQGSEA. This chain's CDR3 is CSVGGEGTNQPQHF. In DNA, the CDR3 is TGCAGCGTTGGCGGGGAGGGGACAAATCAGCCCCAGCATTTT.

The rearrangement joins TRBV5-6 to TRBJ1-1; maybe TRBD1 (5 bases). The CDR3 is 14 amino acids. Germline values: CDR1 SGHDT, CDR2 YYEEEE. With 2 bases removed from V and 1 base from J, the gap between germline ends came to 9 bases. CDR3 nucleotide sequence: TGTGCCAGCAGCTTTCTGGGGACGAACACTGAAGCTTTCTTT. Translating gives CASSFLGTNTEAFF.

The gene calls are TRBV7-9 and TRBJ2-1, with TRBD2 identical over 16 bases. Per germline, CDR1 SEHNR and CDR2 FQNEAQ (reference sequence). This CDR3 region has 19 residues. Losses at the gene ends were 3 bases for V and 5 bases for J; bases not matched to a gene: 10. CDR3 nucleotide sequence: TGTGCCAGCAGCTTCTTCAGCTTGGGACTAGCGGGAGGGGACAATGAGCAGTTCTTC. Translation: CASSFFSLGLAGGDNEQFF.

Here the CDR3 reads CASSLRSSTDTQYF. The CDR3 DNA sequence: TGTGCCAGCAGCTTAAGGAGTAGCACAGATACGCAGTATTTT. This chain connects TRBV5-4 to TRBJ2-3; D is ambiguous. CDR1 is SGHNT, CDR2 YYREEE, per germline (reference sequence). This CDR3 is 14 amino acids long. Trimming stripped 2 bases from V and 0 bases from J, with 7 bases between.

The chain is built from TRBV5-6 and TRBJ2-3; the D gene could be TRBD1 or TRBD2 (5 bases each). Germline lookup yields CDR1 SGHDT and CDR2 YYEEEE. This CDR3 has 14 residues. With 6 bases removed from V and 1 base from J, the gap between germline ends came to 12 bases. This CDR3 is CASNEGMGTDTQYF. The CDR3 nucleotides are TGTGCCAGCAATGAGGGGATGGGCACAGATACGCAGTATTTT. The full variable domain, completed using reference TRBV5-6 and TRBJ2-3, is DAGVTQSPTHLIKTRGQQVTLRCSPKSGHDTVSWYQQALGQGPQFIFQYYEEEERQRGNFPDRFSGHQFPNYSSELNVNALLLGDSALYLCASNEGMGTDTQYFGPGTRLTVL.

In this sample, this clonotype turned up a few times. CDR3 sequence reads: CASSSAGSSSYEQYF. Here the CDR3 DNA reads TGTGCCAGCAGTTCAGCGGGATCGAGCTCCTACGAGCAGTACTTC. This chain links TRBV28 with TRBJ2-7; 7 bases align to TRBD2. CDR3 length equals 15 residues. Germline V gene sequence: CDR1 MDHEN, CDR2 SYDVKM. With 4 bases clipped from V and 0 bases from J, the junction kept 6 bases outside the gene matches.

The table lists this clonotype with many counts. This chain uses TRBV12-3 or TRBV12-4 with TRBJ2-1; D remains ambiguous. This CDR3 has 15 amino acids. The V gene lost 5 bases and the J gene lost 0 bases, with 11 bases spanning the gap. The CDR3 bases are TGTGCCAGCAGTCCTGACACATACTCCTACAATGAGCAGTTCTTC. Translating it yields CASSPDTYSYNEQFF.

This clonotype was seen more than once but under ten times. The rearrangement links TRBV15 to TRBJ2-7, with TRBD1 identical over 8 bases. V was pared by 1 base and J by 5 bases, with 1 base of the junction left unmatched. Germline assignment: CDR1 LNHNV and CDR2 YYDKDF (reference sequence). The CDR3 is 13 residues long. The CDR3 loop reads CATSRGTGNEQYF. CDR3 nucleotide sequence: TGTGCCACCAGCAGAGGGACAGGGAACGAGCAGTACTTC.

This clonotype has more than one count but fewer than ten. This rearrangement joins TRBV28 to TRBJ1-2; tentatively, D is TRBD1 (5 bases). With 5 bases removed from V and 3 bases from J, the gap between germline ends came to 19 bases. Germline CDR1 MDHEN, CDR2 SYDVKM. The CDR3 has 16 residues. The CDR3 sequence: CASSRGRVRADYGYTF. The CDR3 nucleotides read TGTGCCAGCAGTAGGGGTCGGGTCAGGGCGGACTATGGCTACACCTTC.

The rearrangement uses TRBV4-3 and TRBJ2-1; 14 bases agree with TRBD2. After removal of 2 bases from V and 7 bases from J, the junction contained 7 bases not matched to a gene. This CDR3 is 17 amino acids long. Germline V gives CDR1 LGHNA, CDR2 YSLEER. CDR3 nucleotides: TGCGCCAGCAGCCAACAGACTAGCGGGAGGGCAGTAAATGAGCAGTTCTTC. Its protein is CASSQQTSGRAVNEQFF.

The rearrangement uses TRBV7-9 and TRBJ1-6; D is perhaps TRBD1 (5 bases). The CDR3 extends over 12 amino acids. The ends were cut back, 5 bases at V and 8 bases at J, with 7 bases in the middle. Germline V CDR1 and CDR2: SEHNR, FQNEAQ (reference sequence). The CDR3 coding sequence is TGTGCCAGCAGCGTAGGGGATTCACCCCTCCACTTT. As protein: CASSVGDSPLHF. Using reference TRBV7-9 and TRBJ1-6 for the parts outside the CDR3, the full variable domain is DTGVSQNPRHKITKRGQNVTFRCDPISEHNRLYWYRQTLGQGPEFLTYFQNEAQLEKSRLLSDRFSAERPKGSFSTLEIQRTEQGDSAMYLCASSVGDSPLHFGNGTRLTVT.

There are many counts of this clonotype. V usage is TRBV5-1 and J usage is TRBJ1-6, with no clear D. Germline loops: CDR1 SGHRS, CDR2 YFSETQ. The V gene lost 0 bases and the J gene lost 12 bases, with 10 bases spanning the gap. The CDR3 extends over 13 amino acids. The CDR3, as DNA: TGCGCCAGCAGCTTGGAGCCCTTGGGACCCCTCCACTTT. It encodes CASSLEPLGPLHF.

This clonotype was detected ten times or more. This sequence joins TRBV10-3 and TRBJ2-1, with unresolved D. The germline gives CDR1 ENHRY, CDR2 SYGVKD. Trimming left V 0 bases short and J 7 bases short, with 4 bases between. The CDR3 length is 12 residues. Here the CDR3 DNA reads TGTGCCATCAGTGAGTCTATGAATGAGCAGTTCTTC. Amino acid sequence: CAISESMNEQFF.

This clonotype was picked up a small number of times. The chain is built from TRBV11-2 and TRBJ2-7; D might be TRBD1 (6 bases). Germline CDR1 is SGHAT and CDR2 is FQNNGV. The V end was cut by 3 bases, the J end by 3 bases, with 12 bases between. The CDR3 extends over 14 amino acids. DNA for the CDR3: TGTGCCAGCAGCTTCAGGGGAGTCGGCTACGAGCAGTACTTC. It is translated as CASSFRGVGYEQYF.

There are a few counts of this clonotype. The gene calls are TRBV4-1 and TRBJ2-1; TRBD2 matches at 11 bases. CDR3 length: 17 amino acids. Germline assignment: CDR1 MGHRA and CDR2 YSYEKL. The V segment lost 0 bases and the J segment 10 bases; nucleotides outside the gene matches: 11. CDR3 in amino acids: CASSQDSSLAGGDEQFF. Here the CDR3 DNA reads TGCGCCAGCAGCCAAGACTCTTCTCTAGCGGGAGGAGACGAGCAGTTCTTC.

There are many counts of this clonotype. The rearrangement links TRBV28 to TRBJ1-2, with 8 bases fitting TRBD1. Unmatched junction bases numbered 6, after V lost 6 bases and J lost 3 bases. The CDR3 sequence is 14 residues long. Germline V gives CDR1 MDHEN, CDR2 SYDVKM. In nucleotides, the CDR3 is TGTGCCAGCAGAACGACAGGGGACCACTATGGCTACACCTTC. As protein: CASRTTGDHYGYTF.